The table lists the clone carrying this TCR beta chain with many counts. The data derive from a study of early T cells in non-severe SARS-CoV-2 infection. From the 5' RACE reads, TCRdb called clonotypes with MiXCR, one entry per CDR3 protein. The profile shows 30,000 to 35,000 distinct CDR3 sequences, about 5.7% of them singletons. The V and J ends lost 3 bases and 7 bases respectively, with 7 bases between them. Germline CDR1 reads SGHRS; CDR2 reads YFSETQ. This CDR3 is built from 11 residues. This TCR came from an adult who was a healthcare worker with PCR-confirmed SARS-CoV-2 infection or an uninfected control (not recorded which). Sequencing was done on a sample of whole blood. The chain employs TRBV5-1 and TRBJ1-2; no firm D call. CDR3 loop: CASSSGTGYTF. CDR3 nucleotides: TGCGCCAGCAGCTCGGGTACTGGCTACACCTTC.